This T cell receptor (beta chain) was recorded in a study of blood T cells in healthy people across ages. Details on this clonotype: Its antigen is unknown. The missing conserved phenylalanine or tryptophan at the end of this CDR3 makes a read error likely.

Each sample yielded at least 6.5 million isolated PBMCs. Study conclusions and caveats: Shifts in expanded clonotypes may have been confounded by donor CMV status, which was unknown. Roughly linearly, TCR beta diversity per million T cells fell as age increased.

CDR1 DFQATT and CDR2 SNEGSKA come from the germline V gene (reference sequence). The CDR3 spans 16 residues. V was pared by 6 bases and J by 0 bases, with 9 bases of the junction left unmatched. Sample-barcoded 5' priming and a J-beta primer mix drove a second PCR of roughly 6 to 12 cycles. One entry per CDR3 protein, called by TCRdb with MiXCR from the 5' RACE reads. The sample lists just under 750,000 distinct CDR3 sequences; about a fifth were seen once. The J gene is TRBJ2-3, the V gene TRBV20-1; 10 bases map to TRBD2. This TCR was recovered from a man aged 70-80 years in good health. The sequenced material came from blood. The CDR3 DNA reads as TGCAGTGCAGTAGTTAAACTAGCGGGGAGCACAGATACGCAGTATTCT. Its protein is CSAVVKLAGSTDTQYS.